This T cell receptor beta chain was recorded in a study of beta chain features in type 1 diabetes. Study results and caveats: Naive, central memory and regulatory TCRB repertoires appeared more similar among patients than healthy donors. A moderate, significant TCRB CDR3 shortening appeared in type 1 diabetes across four CD4+ subsets.

Central memory, naive, regulatory and stem cell-like memory CD4+ cells were sorted by CD45RO/CCR7/CD25/CD127/CD95/CD27. Once sorted, every population was more than 95% pure. With V trimmed by 7 bases and J by 3 bases, 4 bases remained unmatched. Germline lookup yields CDR1 SQVTM and CDR2 ANQGSEA. The CDR3 extends over 12 amino acids. Expressed TCRB transcripts were sequenced because the isolated RNA had all been reverse transcribed beforehand. Produced via immunoSEQ multiplex PCR; TCRdb's table is partial and in-frame only. In the table there are about 220,000 clones, approximately 11% of which are singletons. As for this clone: The antigen is undetermined. Additional DNA sequences in this sample encode the identical CDR3.

This chain connects TRBV29-1 to TRBJ2-3; 7 bases agree with TRBD1. The TCR sequence derives from a young man in good health. The source material was central memory CD4+ T cells from blood. CDR3 region: CSGDRVTDTQYF. In DNA form, the CDR3 reads TGCAGCGGTGACAGGGTAACAGATACGCAGTATTTT.